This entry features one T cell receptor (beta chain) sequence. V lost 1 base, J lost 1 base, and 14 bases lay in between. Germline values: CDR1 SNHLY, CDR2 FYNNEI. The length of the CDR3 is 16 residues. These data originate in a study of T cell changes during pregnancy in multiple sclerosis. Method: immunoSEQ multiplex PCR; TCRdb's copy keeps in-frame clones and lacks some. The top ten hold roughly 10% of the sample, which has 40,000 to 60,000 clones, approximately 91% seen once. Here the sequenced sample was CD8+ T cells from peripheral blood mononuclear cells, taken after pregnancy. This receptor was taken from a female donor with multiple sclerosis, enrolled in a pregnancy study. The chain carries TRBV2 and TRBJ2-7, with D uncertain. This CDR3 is CASSEDMGLASYEQYF. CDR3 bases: TGTGCCAGCAGTGAAGATATGGGTTTAGCATCCTACGAGCAGTACTTC.